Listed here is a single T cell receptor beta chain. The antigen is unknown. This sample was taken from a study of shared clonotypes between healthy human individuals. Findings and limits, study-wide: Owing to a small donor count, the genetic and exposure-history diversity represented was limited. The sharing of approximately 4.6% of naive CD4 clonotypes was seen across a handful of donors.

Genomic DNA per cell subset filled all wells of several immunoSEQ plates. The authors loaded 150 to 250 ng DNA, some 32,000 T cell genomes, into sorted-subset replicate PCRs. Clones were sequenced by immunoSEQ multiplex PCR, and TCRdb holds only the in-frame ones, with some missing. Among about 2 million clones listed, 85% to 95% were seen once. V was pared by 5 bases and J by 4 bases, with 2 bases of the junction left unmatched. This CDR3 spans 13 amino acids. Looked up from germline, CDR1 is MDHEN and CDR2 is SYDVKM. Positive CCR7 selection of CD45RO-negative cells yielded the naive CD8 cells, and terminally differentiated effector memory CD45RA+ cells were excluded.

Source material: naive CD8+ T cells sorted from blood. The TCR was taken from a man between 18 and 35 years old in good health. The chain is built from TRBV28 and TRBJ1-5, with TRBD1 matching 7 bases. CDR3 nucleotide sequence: TGTGCCAGCAGTCCGGGACAGAATCAGCCCCAGCATTTT. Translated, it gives CASSPGQNQPQHF.